Below are 19 T cell receptor beta chains sequenced from a single sample in a study of blood T cell repertoires in COVID-19. The assay was immunoSEQ multiplex PCR, and TCRdb's table has in-frame clones only and misses some. The table includes about 200,000 clones, roughly 86% detected once. The sample comprised PBMCs or T cells enriched from blood (not recorded which). The receptor source for this set is a young woman with acute COVID-19.

The V and J genes are TRBV7-2 and TRBJ2-7; TRBD1 agrees at 7 bases. CDR3 length: 16 residues. Germline V gives CDR1 SGHTA, CDR2 FQGNSA. J gave up 3 bases and V 0 bases, and 8 bases lay outside the gene matches. Here the CDR3 reads CASSLATGRTIYEQYF. The DNA for the CDR3 is TGTGCCAGCAGCTTAGCGACAGGGCGGACCATCTACGAGCAGTACTTC.

The chain has TRBV27 and TRBJ1-2, with 9 positions matching TRBD1. The CDR3 is 15 amino acids. Germline-derived CDR1 and CDR2 are MNHEY and SMNVEV (reference sequence). With V trimmed by 0 bases and J by 2 bases, 1 base remained unmatched. CDR3 bases: TGTGCCAGCAGTTTATCGACAGGGGGGAACTATGGCTACACCTTC. Translating it yields CASSLSTGGNYGYTF.

CDR3 sequence (DNA): TGTGCCAGCGGAGACGGATCTGGGGCCAACGTCCTGACTTTC. Its translation is CASGDGSGANVLTF. This sequence joins TRBV7-3 and TRBJ2-6; D gene ambiguous. Trimming left V 8 bases short and J 1 base short, with 9 bases between. Looked up from germline, CDR1 is SGHTA and CDR2 is FQGTGA. CDR3 length: 14 residues.

This clone was detected only once. V usage is TRBV9 and J usage is TRBJ1-1; 10 bases are a match to TRBD1. V lost 4 bases and J lost 0; bases outside the gene matches: 12. The CDR3 totals 18 residues. CDR1 is SGDLS and CDR2 is YYNGEE in the germline V gene. CDR3 loop: CASSPHSTGGGMNTEAFF. For the CDR3, the DNA is TGTGCCAGCAGCCCACATTCGACAGGGGGCGGAATGAACACTGAAGCTTTCTTT.

The chain combines TRBV3-1 (or the pseudogene TRBV3-2) with TRBJ2-3, with 12 positions matching TRBD2. Trimming took 4 bases from V and 1 from J; bases not matched to a gene: 6. This CDR3 is built from 17 residues. CDR1 and CDR2 (germline): LGHDT, YNNKEL (reference sequence). The CDR3 coding sequence is TGTGCCAGCAGCCTATGGGGACTAGCGGGCGGCACAGATACGCAGTATTTT. Its protein product is CASSLWGLAGGTDTQYF.

The chain has TRBV27 and TRBJ1-6, with TRBD1 matching over 8 bases. Germline V gene sequence: CDR1 MNHEY, CDR2 SMNVEV (reference sequence). The V and J ends lost 11 bases and 7 bases, in that order; junction bases with no gene match: 4. The CDR3 contains 12 residues. For the CDR3, the DNA is TGTGCCTCCCGGACAGGGAATTCACCCCTCCACTTT. Protein: CASRTGNSPLHF.

The chain has TRBV11-2 and TRBJ2-1; weak D call: TRBD2 (7 bases). CDR1 and CDR2 (germline): SGHAT, FQNNGV. This CDR3 has 16 amino acids. V was clipped by 5 bases and J by 5 bases, with 19 bases between them. The CDR3 here is CASSLGGATLDNEQFF. DNA for the CDR3: TGTGCCAGCAGCCTTGGGGGGGCTACCCTCGACAATGAGCAGTTCTTC.

The sample holds one count of this clone. The rearrangement joins TRBV10-1 to TRBJ2-7, with D perhaps TRBD1 (5 bases). The CDR3 runs to 13 residues. Per germline, CDR1 WNHNN and CDR2 SYGVQD (reference sequence). Trimming cost V 4 bases and J 0 bases, with 7 bases left between them. The CDR3 coding sequence is TGCGCCAGCAGTGGACAGTTCTCCTACGAGCAGTACTTC. This encodes CASSGQFSYEQYF.

The DNA of the CDR3 is TGTGCCAGCAGCCCCAGATCAGGGACCTACAATGAGCAGTTCTTC. Encoded protein: CASSPRSGTYNEQFF. The chain has TRBV5-4 and TRBJ2-1, with D possibly matching TRBD1 (5 bases). The CDR3 runs to 15 residues. The germline V gene encodes CDR1 SGHNT and CDR2 YYREEE (reference sequence). Trimming removed 4 bases at V and 2 bases at J, with 13 bases between.

This clone was detected once. The genes are TRBV14 and TRBJ2-7, with a tentative D call TRBD2 (6 bases). CDR3 length equals 16 residues. V was cut by 0 bases and J by 3 bases, with 15 bases left in between. Germline values: CDR1 SGHDN, CDR2 FVKESK. CDR3 sequence (DNA): TGTGCCAGCAGCCAAGATATAGGAGGGGTCGGCTACGAGCAGTACTTC. Its protein product is CASSQDIGGVGYEQYF. Filled out from reference TRBV14 and TRBJ2-7, the complete variable domain reads EAGVTQFPSHSVIEKGQTVTLRCDPISGHDNLYWYRRVMGKEIKFLLHFVKESKQDESGMPNNRFLAERTGGTYSTLKVQPAELEDSGVYFCASSQDIGGVGYEQYFGPGTRLTVT.

This clone was detected once. The rearrangement links TRBV2 to TRBJ2-5; TRBD2 might be the D (6 bases). Germline CDR1 reads SNHLY; CDR2 reads FYNNEI. This CDR3 region has 15 residues. Trimming took off 6 bases at V and 0 bases at J, with 14 bases between the two ends. CDR3 residues: CASSWLADDQETQYF. As DNA, the CDR3 is TGTGCCAGCAGCTGGTTAGCGGACGACCAAGAGACCCAGTACTTC.

The chain combines TRBV28 with TRBJ2-7; the D gene is possibly TRBD2 (7 bases). There are 13 residues in the CDR3. Germline V gives CDR1 MDHEN, CDR2 SYDVKM. Between the trimmed V and J ends, which lost 9 bases and 0 bases, there was a span of 12 bases. The CDR3 sequence: CASLGGGSYEQYF. The CDR3 coding sequence is TGTGCCAGTCTAGGGGGGGGCTCCTACGAGCAGTACTTC.

The V and J genes are TRBV6-5 and TRBJ2-3; D is uncertain. V gave up 8 bases and J gave up 5 bases, with 11 bases separating them. CDR3 length: 12 residues. The germline V gene encodes CDR1 MNHEY and CDR2 SVGAGI. CDR3 sequence: CASLPGGDTQYF. The CDR3 region has the DNA TGTGCCAGCCTCCCCGGCGGAGATACGCAGTATTTT.

The rearrangement links TRBV28 to TRBJ1-2; D not certain. With 2 bases removed from V and 6 bases from J, the gap between germline ends came to 10 bases. CDR1 is MDHEN, CDR2 SYDVKM, per germline. The CDR3 extends over 13 amino acids. CDR3 sequence (DNA): TGTGCCAGCAGTTTAGCTACCGGGAATGGCTACACCTTC. Its protein product is CASSLATGNGYTF.

The chain carries TRBV2 and TRBJ1-1, with 12 bases aligning to TRBD1. Germline-derived CDR1 and CDR2 are SNHLY and FYNNEI. The V gene end was trimmed by 5 bases and the J gene end by 3 bases; junction bases not matched to a gene: 1. This CDR3 spans 14 amino acids. The CDR3: CASSRDRGHTEAFF. The CDR3 DNA sequence: TGTGCCAGCAGTCGGGACAGGGGGCACACTGAAGCTTTCTTT.

The V call is TRBV7-9, the J call TRBJ2-4, with 9 bases that match TRBD1. Germline CDR1 and CDR2: SEHNR and FQNEAQ (reference sequence). V lost 6 bases and J lost 8; bases outside the gene matches: 5. The CDR3 length is 13 residues. In DNA, the CDR3 is TGTGCCAGCAGTCCTGACAGGGGGTACATTCAGTACTTC. Translation: CASSPDRGYIQYF.

The chain carries TRBV10-3 and TRBJ1-1; D is perhaps TRBD1 (6 bases). The germline gives CDR1 ENHRY, CDR2 SYGVKD. The V gene lost 3 bases and the J gene lost 2 bases, with 13 bases spanning the gap. The CDR3 sequence is 15 residues long. CDR3 sequence reads: CAISDLGAGNTEAFF. The CDR3 nucleotides read TGTGCCATCAGTGATCTGGGGGCCGGTAACACTGAAGCTTTCTTT.

The chain has TRBV5-6 and TRBJ1-1; D possibly corresponds to TRBD1 (5 bases). Germline V gene data show CDR1 as SGHDT and CDR2 as YYEEEE. The CDR3 is 12 residues long. The V end was cut by 1 base, the J end by 8 bases, with 9 bases between. CDR3 sequence reads: CASSLLQGEAFF. The CDR3 DNA sequence: TGTGCCAGCAGCTTGTTGCAGGGAGAAGCTTTCTTT.

V is TRBV18 and J is TRBJ1-5; D is ambiguous. Germline lookup yields CDR1 KGHSH and CDR2 LQKENI. V lost 0 bases, J lost 5 bases, and 11 bases lay in between. The CDR3 loop spans 15 amino acids. Written as DNA, the CDR3 is TGTGCCAGCTCACCACCGGCCCCAGGTGATCAGCCCCAGCATTTT. Translated: CASSPPAPGDQPQHF.